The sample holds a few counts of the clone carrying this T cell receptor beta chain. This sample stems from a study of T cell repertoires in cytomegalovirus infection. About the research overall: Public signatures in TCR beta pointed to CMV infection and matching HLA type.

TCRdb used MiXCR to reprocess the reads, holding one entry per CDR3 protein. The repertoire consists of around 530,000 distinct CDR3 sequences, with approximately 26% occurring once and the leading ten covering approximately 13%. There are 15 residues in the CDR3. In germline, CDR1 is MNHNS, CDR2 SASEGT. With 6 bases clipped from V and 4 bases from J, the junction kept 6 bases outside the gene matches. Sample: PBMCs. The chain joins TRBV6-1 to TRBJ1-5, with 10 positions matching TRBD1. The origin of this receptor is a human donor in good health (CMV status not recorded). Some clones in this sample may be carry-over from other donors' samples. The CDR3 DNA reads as TGTGCCAGCAGATTCGACAGGGGGCGGAATCAGCCCCAGCATTTT. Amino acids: CASRFDRGRNQPQHF.